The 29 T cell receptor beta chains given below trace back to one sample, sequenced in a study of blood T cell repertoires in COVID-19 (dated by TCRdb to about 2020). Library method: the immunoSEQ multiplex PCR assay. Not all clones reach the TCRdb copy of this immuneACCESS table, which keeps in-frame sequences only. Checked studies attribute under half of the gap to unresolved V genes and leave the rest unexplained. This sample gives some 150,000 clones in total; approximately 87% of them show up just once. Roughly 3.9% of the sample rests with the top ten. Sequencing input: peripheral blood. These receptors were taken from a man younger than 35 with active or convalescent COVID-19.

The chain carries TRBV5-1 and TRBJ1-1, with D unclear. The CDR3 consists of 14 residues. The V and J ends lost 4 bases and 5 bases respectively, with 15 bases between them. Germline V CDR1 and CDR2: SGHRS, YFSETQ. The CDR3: CASSPIRGGTEAFF. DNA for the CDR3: TGCGCCAGCAGCCCAATCCGGGGAGGGACTGAAGCTTTCTTT.

The CDR3, as DNA: TGCGCCAGCAGCCAACCAGGGGGAGAGCAGTACTTC. Translating gives CASSQPGGEQYF. The genes are TRBV4-3 and TRBJ2-7; 7 nucleotides agree with TRBD1. The V gene's germline CDR1 is LGHNA and CDR2 YSLEER. This CDR3 comprises 12 residues. J gave up 7 bases and V 2 bases, and 2 bases lay outside the gene matches.

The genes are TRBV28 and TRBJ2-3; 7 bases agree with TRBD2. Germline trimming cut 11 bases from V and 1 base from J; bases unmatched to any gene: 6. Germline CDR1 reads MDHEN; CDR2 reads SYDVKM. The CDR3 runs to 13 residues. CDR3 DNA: TGTGCCGGGAGGGGACGGGGCACAGATACGCAGTATTTT. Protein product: CAGRGRGTDTQYF.

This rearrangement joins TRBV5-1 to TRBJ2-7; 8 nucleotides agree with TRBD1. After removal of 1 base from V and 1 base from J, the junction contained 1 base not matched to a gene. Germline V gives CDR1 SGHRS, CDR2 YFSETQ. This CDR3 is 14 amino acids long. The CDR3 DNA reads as TGCGCCAGCAGCTTGCACAGGGGGTCCTACGAGCAGTACTTC. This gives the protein CASSLHRGSYEQYF. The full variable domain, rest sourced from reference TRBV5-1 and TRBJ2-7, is KAGVTQTPRYLIKTRGQQVTLSCSPISGHRSVSWYQQTPGQGLQFLFEYFSETQRNKGNFPGRFSGRQFSNSRSEMNVSTLELGDSALYLCASSLHRGSYEQYFGPGTRLTVT.

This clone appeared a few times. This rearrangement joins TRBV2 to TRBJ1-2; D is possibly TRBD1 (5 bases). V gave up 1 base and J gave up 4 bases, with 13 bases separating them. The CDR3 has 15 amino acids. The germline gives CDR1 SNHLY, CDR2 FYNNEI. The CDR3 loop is CASSEETGDFYGYTF. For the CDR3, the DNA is TGTGCCAGCAGTGAAGAAACAGGAGACTTCTATGGCTACACCTTC.

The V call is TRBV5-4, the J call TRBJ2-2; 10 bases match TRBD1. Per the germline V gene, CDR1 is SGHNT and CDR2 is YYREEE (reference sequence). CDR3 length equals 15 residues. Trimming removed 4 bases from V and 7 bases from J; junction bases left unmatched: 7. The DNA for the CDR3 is TGTGCCAGCAGCCCTGACAGGGGGCTCGGCGGGGAGCTGTTTTTT. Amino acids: CASSPDRGLGGELFF.

Here the CDR3 reads CASSLGTRGLFGGYV. DNA for the CDR3: TGTGCCAGCAGCTTGGGGACTAGGGGGTTGTTCGGTGGTTACGTC. This rearrangement joins TRBV5-6 to TRBJ2-7, with D perhaps matching TRBD2 (7 bases). The germline V gene has CDR1 SGHDT and CDR2 YYEEEE. The V and J ends lost 0 bases and 13 bases respectively, with 23 bases between them. The CDR3 spans 15 residues.

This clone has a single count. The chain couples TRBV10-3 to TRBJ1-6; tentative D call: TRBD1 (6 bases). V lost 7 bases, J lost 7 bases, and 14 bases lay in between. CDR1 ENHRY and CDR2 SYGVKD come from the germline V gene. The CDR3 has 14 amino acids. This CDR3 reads CAITRTAENSPLHF. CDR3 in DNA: TGTGCCATCACTCGGACAGCAGAAAATTCACCCCTCCACTTT.

The CDR3 here is CASSQDAAPSQTQYF. The CDR3 DNA follows: TGTGCCAGCAGCCAAGATGCGGCCCCCTCGCAGACCCAGTACTTC. The J gene is TRBJ2-5, the V gene TRBV3-1 (or the pseudogene TRBV3-2), with D hard to call. The CDR3 has 15 residues. Trimming left V 0 bases short and J 6 bases short, with 14 bases between. The germline gives CDR1 LGHDT, CDR2 YNNKEL (reference sequence).

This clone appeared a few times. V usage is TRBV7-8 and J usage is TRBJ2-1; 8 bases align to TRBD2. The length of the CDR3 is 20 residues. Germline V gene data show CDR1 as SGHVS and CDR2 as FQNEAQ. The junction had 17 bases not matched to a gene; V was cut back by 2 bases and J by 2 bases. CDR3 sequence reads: CASSLPREVAGPRAYNEQFF. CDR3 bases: TGTGCCAGCAGCTTACCACGGGAAGTAGCGGGGCCCAGGGCCTACAATGAGCAGTTCTTC.

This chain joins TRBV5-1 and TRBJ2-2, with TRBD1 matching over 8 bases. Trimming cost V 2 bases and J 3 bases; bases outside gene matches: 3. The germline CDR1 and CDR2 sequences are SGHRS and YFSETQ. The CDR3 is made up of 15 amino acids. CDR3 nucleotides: TGCGCCAGCAGCTTTTCGGACAGGGACACCGGGGAGCTGTTTTTT. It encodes CASSFSDRDTGELFF.

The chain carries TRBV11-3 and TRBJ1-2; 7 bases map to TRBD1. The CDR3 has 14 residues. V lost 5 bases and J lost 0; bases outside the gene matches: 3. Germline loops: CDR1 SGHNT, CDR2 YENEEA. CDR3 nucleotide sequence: TGTGCCAGCAGCCTCAGGGGGTCTAACTATGGCTACACCTTC. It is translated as CASSLRGSNYGYTF.

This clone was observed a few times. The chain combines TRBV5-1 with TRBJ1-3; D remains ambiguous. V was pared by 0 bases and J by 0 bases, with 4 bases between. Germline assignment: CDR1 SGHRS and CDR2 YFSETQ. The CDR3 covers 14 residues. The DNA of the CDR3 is TGCGCCAGCAGCTTGGGTTACTCTGGAAACACCATATATTTT. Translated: CASSLGYSGNTIYF. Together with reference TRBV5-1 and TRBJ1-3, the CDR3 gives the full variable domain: KAGVTQTPRYLIKTRGQQVTLSCSPISGHRSVSWYQQTPGQGLQFLFEYFSETQRNKGNFPGRFSGRQFSNSRSEMNVSTLELGDSALYLCASSLGYSGNTIYFGEGSWLTVV.

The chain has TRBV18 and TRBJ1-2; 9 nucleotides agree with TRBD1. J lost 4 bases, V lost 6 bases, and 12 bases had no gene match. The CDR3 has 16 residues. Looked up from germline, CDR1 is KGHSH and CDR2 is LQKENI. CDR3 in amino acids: CASSPQGTGLTYGYTF. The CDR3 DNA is TGTGCCAGCTCCCCTCAAGGGACAGGGCTTACCTATGGCTACACCTTC.

In nucleotides, the CDR3 is TGTGCCAGTAGTCTCCCGGCATTCGGGCAGCCCCAGCATTTT. Its translation is CASSLPAFGQPQHF. The chain combines TRBV19 with TRBJ1-5; D unresolved. The CDR3 sequence is 14 residues long. V gave up 5 bases and J gave up 7 bases, with 15 bases separating them. The germline V gene encodes CDR1 LNHDA and CDR2 SQIVND (reference sequence).

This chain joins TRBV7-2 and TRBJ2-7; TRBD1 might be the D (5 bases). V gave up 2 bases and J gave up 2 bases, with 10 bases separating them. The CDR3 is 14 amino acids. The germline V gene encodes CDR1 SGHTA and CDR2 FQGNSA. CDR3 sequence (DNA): TGTGCCAGCAGCTTACAGGGTGGGGCCTACGAGCAGTACTTC. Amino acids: CASSLQGGAYEQYF. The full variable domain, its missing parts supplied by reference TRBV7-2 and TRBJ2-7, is GAGVSQSPSNKVTEKGKDVELRCDPISGHTALYWYRQSLGQGLEFLIYFQGNSAPDKSGLPSDRFSAERTGGSVSTLTIQRTQQEDSAVYLCASSLQGGAYEQYFGPGTRLTVT.

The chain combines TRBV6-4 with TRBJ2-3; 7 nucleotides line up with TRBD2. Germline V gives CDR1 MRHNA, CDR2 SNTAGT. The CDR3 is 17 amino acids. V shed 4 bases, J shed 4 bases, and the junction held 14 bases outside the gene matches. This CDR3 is CASSGLEEAGVADTQYF. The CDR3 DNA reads TGTGCCAGCAGTGGATTAGAGGAGGCGGGGGTAGCAGATACGCAGTATTTT.

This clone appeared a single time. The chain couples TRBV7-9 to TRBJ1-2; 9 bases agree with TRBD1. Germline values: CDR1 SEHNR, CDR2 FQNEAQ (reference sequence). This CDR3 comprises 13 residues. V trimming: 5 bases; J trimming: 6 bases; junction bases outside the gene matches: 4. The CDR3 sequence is CASSRTGGDGYTF. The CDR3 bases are TGTGCCAGCAGCAGAACAGGGGGCGATGGCTACACCTTC.

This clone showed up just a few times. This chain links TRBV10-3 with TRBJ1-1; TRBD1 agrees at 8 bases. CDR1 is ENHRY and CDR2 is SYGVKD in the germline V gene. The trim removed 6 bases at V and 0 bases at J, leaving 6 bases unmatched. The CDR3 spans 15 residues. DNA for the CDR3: TGTGCCATCAGCCCGGGACAGGAATTGAACACTGAAGCTTTCTTT. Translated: CAISPGQELNTEAFF.

The CDR3 DNA sequence: TGTGCCAGCAGCAGCCTGGGACAGGCCCACAATGAGCAGTTCTTC. As protein: CASSSLGQAHNEQFF. The V call is TRBV11-3, the J call TRBJ2-1, with 8 nucleotides matching TRBD1. The junction had 8 bases not matched to a gene; V was cut back by 5 bases and J by 5 bases. Germline loops: CDR1 SGHNT, CDR2 YENEEA. The CDR3 runs 15 residues.

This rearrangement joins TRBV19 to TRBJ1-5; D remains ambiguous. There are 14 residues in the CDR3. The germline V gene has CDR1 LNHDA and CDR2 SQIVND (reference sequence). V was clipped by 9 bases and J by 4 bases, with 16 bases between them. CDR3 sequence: CASEYGGKNQPQHF. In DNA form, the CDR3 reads TGTGCCAGCGAATATGGAGGAAAGAATCAGCCCCAGCATTTT. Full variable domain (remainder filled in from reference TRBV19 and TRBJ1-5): DGGITQSPKYLFRKEGQNVTLSCEQNLNHDAMYWYRQDPGQGLRLIYYSQIVNDFQKGDIAEGYSVSREKKESFPLTVTSAQKNPTAFYLCASEYGGKNQPQHFGDGTRLSIL.

The CDR3 nucleotides are TGTGCCAGCAGCTTGGGACTAGGTTCAGATACGCAGTATTTT. Protein product: CASSLGLGSDTQYF. The V call is TRBV5-6, the J call TRBJ2-3; D is possibly TRBD2 (6 bases). Trimming took 0 bases from V and 4 from J, leaving 9 bases between them. Germline CDR1 reads SGHDT; CDR2 reads YYEEEE. There are 14 residues in the CDR3.

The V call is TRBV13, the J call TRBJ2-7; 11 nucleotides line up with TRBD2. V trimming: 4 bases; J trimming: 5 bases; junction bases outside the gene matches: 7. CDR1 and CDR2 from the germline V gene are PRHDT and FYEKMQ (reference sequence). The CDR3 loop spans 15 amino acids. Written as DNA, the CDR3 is TGTGCCAGCAGCTCACTAGCGGGAGAGGTCAACGAGCAGTACTTC. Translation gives CASSSLAGEVNEQYF.

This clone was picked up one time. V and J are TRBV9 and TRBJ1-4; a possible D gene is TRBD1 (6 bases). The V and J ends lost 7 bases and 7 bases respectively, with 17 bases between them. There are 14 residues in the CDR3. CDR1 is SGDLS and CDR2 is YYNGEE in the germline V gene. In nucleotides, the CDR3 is TGTGCCAGCTCCACAGGGCATTTAGGTGAAAAACTGTTTTTT. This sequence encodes CASSTGHLGEKLFF.

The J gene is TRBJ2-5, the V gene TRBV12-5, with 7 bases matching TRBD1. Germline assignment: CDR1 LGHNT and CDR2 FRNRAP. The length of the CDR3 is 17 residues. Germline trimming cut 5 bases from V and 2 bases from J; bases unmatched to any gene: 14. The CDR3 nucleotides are TGTGCTAGTGGTACTTGGGGGCTCGGCAGGGGGCAAGAGACCCAGTACTTC. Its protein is CASGTWGLGRGQETQYF.

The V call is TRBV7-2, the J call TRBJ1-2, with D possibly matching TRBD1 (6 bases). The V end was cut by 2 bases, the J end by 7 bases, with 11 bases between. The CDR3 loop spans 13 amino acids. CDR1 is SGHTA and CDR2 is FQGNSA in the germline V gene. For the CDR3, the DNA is TGTGCCAGCAGCTTACCAGGGGCGCGTGGCTACACCTTC. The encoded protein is CASSLPGARGYTF.

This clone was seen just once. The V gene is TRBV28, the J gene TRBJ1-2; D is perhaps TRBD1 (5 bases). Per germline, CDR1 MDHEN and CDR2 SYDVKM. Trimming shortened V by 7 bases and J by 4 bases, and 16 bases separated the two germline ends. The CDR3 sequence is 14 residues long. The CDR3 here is CASTPGTLPYGYTF. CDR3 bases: TGTGCCAGCACCCCCGGGACTCTGCCCTATGGCTACACCTTC.

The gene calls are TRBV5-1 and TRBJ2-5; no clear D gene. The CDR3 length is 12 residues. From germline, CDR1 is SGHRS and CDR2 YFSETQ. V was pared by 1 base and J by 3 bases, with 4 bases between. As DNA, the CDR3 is TGCGCCAGCAGCTTGCCGGAAGAGACCCAGTACTTC. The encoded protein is CASSLPEETQYF.

As DNA, the CDR3 is TGCGCCAGCAGCTTTAGACTAGCGGGGATCTACAATGAGCAGTTCTTC. Translation gives CASSFRLAGIYNEQFF. J is TRBJ2-1 and V is TRBV4-1; TRBD2 agrees at 11 bases. V was pared by 5 bases and J by 3 bases, with 6 bases of the junction left unmatched. Germline V gene lookup returns CDR1 MGHRA and CDR2 YSYEKL. The CDR3 runs 16 residues.